This T cell receptor beta chain was profiled in a study of blood T cell repertoires in COVID-19. Repertoires were generated with immunoSEQ multiplex PCR, while TCRdb's copy carries only in-frame clones and drops some. The table records a few hundred thousand clones, 87% of them present only once. Each recovered donor of Cohort 3 presented with two negative PCRs, clearance, or symptom resolution. This CDR3 has 12 residues. In germline, CDR1 is SGHDN, CDR2 FVKESK. The trim removed 8 bases at V and 4 bases at J, leaving 5 bases unmatched. The V gene is TRBV14, the J gene TRBJ2-7; 7 bases agree with TRBD2. The receptor was derived from a woman in her twenties or thirties who had recovered from COVID-19. The material sequenced was PBMCs or T cells enriched from blood (not recorded which). CDR3 coding DNA: TGTGCCAGCGCCGGGGGAGGGTACGAGCAGTACTTC. It translates to CASAGGGYEQYF.